This TCR beta chain emerged from a study of beta chain features in type 1 diabetes. The study's findings and limits: There was no resolution here of whether HLA type influences TCRB rearrangement. Researchers caution that PCR might favor shorter templates, equally among patients and controls.

A sort by CD45RO/CCR7/CD25/CD127/CD95/CD27 yielded CD4+ naive, central memory, regulatory and stem cell-like memory cells. As concerns this clone: Its antigen is undetermined.

V lost 6 bases, J lost 0 bases, and 5 bases stayed unmatched. The CDR3 loop spans 16 amino acids. Germline V CDR1 and CDR2: SGDLS, YYNGEE. Expressed TCRB transcripts got sequenced, as all isolated RNA was reverse transcribed. Sequenced by immunoSEQ multiplex PCR; TCRdb stores in-frame clones only, minus some. The data show hundreds of thousands of clones, with 25% to 35% seen just once and about 0.065% held by the top ten. The source material was naive CD4+ T cells from blood. V and J are TRBV9 and TRBJ2-6, with 8 bases matching TRBD2. This clonotype was sampled from a man between 18 and 35 years old in good health. Written as DNA, the CDR3 is TGTGCCAGCAACCGACTAGCGCACTCTGGGGCCAACGTCCTGACTTTC. This gives the protein CASNRLAHSGANVLTF.